The rows below give T cell receptor beta chains drawn from one sample of a study of control samples from healthy donors and cancer patients. Using immunoSEQ multiplex PCR, the repertoire was profiled, and TCRdb retains in-frame clones only, with some absent. The sample has 200,000 to 250,000 clones; 85% to 95% are singletons. The sample taken for sequencing was blood. The source is a man aged 50-60 years in good health. CDR3s include the opening cysteine and the closing phenylalanine or tryptophan. Fields, in order: J gene, V gene, clone size, D gene, CDR3 length, CDR3 DNA, CDR3 protein. The D gene is left open where the match is weak. Expanded clones get a size class; other rows say once, few or many, or leave the size out.

J: TRBJ1-4; V: TRBV19; size: -; D: -; length: 14; DNA: TGTGCCAGTAGTTTCAGGGGCGGGGGTGAAAAACTGTTTTTT; CDR3: CASSFRGGGEKLFF
J: TRBJ1-1; V: TRBV12-3/TRBV12-4; size: -; D: -; length: 13; DNA: TGTGCCAGCACTGAAGGGGTTTACACTGAAGCTTTCTTT; CDR3: CASTEGVYTEAFF
J: TRBJ2-7; V: TRBV5-1; size: -; D: -; length: 14; DNA: TGCGCCAGCACTCTGGGGGGCAGACTCCACGAGCAGTACTTC; CDR3: CASTLGGRLHEQYF
J: TRBJ1-2; V: TRBV12-3/TRBV12-4; size: -; D: -; length: 12; DNA: TGTGCCAGCAGTTTAACCGGGAATGGCTACACCTTC; CDR3: CASSLTGNGYTF
J: TRBJ1-6; V: TRBV28; size: -; D: -; length: 13; DNA: TGTGCCAGCAGTCCTACAGTTAATTCACCCCTCCACTTT; CDR3: CASSPTVNSPLHF
J: TRBJ1-1; V: TRBV24-1; size: -; D: -; length: 13; DNA: TGTGCCACCAGTGCTCTTAGGGGGACTGAAGCTTTCTTT; CDR3: CATSALRGTEAFF
J: TRBJ1-2; V: TRBV28; size: -; D: -; length: 11; DNA: TGTGCCAGCGGACAGACCTATGGCTACACCTTC; CDR3: CASGQTYGYTF
J: TRBJ2-2; V: TRBV6-6; size: -; D: -; length: 13; DNA: TGTGCCACCGCACCGGGAACTTTAAGGGAGCTGTTTTTT; CDR3: CATAPGTLRELFF
J: TRBJ1-3; V: TRBV9; size: -; D: -; length: 16; DNA: TGTGCCAGCAGCGTAGAATCTTCCAGGGTTGGAAACACCATATATTTT; CDR3: CASSVESSRVGNTIYF
J: TRBJ1-4; V: TRBV19; size: -; D: -; length: 14; DNA: TGTGCCAGTAGTACCGGGTCCGCGAATGAAAAACTGTTTTTT; CDR3: CASSTGSANEKLFF
J: TRBJ1-4; V: TRBV11-3; size: -; D: -; length: 13; DNA: TGTGCCAGCAGCGGAGGGGAAAATGAAAAACTGTTTTTT; CDR3: CASSGGENEKLFF
J: TRBJ2-2; V: TRBV4-3; size: -; D: TRBD2; length: 17; DNA: TGCGCCAGCAGCCAAGAAGGGGCGGGAGATAACACCGGGGAGCTGTTTTTT; CDR3: CASSQEGAGDNTGELFF
J: TRBJ1-6; V: TRBV27; size: once; D: TRBD1; length: 14; DNA: TGTGCCAGCAGTTTCGGCAGGGGGCATTCACCCCTCCACTTT; CDR3: CASSFGRGHSPLHF
J: TRBJ2-5; V: TRBV24-1; size: -; D: TRBD2; length: 17; DNA: TGTGCCACCAGTGATCCGGTGGGAAGCGGGGCACAAGAGACCCAGTACTTC; CDR3: CATSDPVGSGAQETQYF
J: TRBJ1-2; V: TRBV12-5; size: -; D: -; length: 15; DNA: TGTGCTAGTGGTCAAAACATTCGCCAAAACTATGGCTACACCTTC; CDR3: CASGQNIRQNYGYTF
J: TRBJ2-5; V: TRBV30; size: -; D: -; length: 12; DNA: TGTGCCTGGAGCGGCCCCGGAGAGACCCAGTACTTC; CDR3: CAWSGPGETQYF
J: TRBJ2-1; V: TRBV28; size: -; D: -; length: 12; DNA: TGTGCCAGCAGCCGGGCCGACCATGAGCAGTTCTTC; CDR3: CASSRADHEQFF
J: TRBJ1-4; V: TRBV5-1; size: -; D: TRBD1; length: 16; DNA: TGCGCCAGCAGCACAGATGGGACAGGACCTAATGAAAAACTGTTTTTT; CDR3: CASSTDGTGPNEKLFF
J: TRBJ2-1; V: TRBV28; size: -; D: -; length: 12; DNA: TGTGCCAGCAGTTTGAGCCGGGTTGAGCAGTTCTTC; CDR3: CASSLSRVEQFF
J: TRBJ1-2; V: TRBV5-1; size: -; D: -; length: 15; DNA: TGCGCCAGCAGCTTGGGACAGCCCTTAGGTGATGGCTACACCTTC; CDR3: CASSLGQPLGDGYTF
J: TRBJ1-1; V: TRBV6-2/TRBV6-3; size: -; D: TRBD1; length: 16; DNA: TGTGCCAGCAGTTACTCGACAGGGGGTGCGAACACTGAAGCTTTCTTT; CDR3: CASSYSTGGANTEAFF
J: TRBJ2-1; V: TRBV7-6; size: -; D: -; length: 18; DNA: TGTGCCAGCACACTCGCTATTGGACCGGGACTCGGGACGAATGAGCAGTTCTTC; CDR3: CASTLAIGPGLGTNEQFF
J: TRBJ1-3; V: TRBV28; size: -; D: -; length: 14; DNA: TGTGCCAGCAGTCCTACGTCTCGGGCAAACACCATATATTTT; CDR3: CASSPTSRANTIYF
J: TRBJ1-2; V: TRBV6-4; size: once; D: -; length: 13; DNA: TGTGCCAGCAGTGACTGGGCAGTGCATGGCTACACCTTC; CDR3: CASSDWAVHGYTF
J: TRBJ1-1; V: TRBV6-5; size: few; D: -; length: 15; DNA: TGTGCCAGCAGTTACGCGGGTACCATGAACACTGAAGCTTTCTTT; CDR3: CASSYAGTMNTEAFF
J: TRBJ2-3; V: TRBV30; size: -; D: -; length: 11; DNA: TGTGCCTGGCGCCGAGTGGATACGCAGTATTTT; CDR3: CAWRRVDTQYF
J: TRBJ1-5; V: TRBV29-1; size: once; D: -; length: 16; DNA: TGCAGCGTTCATCTGAGGGCTAGTTCGAGCAATCAGCCCCAGCATTTT; CDR3: CSVHLRASSSNQPQHF
J: TRBJ1-1; V: TRBV19; size: -; D: -; length: 18; DNA: TGTGCCAGTAGTATGGTATTTCGGCTCGGGGCCATGAACACTGAAGCTTTCTTT; CDR3: CASSMVFRLGAMNTEAFF
J: TRBJ2-1; V: TRBV18; size: -; D: TRBD2; length: 15; DNA: TGTGCCAGCTCACCTTCGCTAGCGGGGGTAACTGAGCAGTTCTTC; CDR3: CASSPSLAGVTEQFF
J: TRBJ1-2; V: TRBV27; size: once; D: TRBD1; length: 15; DNA: TGTGCCAGCAGCCCTATGAGGACAGGGGGCTTTGGCTACACCTTC; CDR3: CASSPMRTGGFGYTF
J: TRBJ2-5; V: TRBV11-2; size: -; D: -; length: 10; DNA: TGTGCCAGCGGACAAGAGACCCAGTACTTC; CDR3: CASGQETQYF
J: TRBJ1-4; V: TRBV12-3/TRBV12-4; size: -; D: -; length: 13; DNA: TGTGCCAGCAGTTTAAATGGAGAAGAAAAACTGTTTTTT; CDR3: CASSLNGEEKLFF
J: TRBJ2-6; V: TRBV6-1; size: -; D: -; length: 16; DNA: TGTGCCAGCAGTGACGGTCACGGGTCCGGGGCCAACGTCCTGACTTTC; CDR3: CASSDGHGSGANVLTF
J: TRBJ1-3; V: TRBV6-2/TRBV6-3; size: -; D: -; length: 14; DNA: TGTGCCAGCAGTTACCCGACAGGCGACAACACCATATATTTT; CDR3: CASSYPTGDNTIYF
J: TRBJ1-1; V: TRBV5-1; size: -; D: -; length: 13; DNA: TGCGCCAGCAGCTTGGGTTCAGGGGCTGAAGCTTTCTTT; CDR3: CASSLGSGAEAFF
J: TRBJ1-1; V: TRBV4-3; size: once; D: -; length: 13; DNA: TGCGCCAGCAGCCAAGGGCTGGGCACTGAAGCTTTCTTT; CDR3: CASSQGLGTEAFF
J: TRBJ2-1; V: TRBV7-3; size: -; D: TRBD1; length: 15; DNA: TGTGCCAGCAGCTCGGGACAGACCTCCTACAATGAGCAGTTCTTC; CDR3: CASSSGQTSYNEQFF
J: TRBJ2-7; V: TRBV4-3; size: -; D: TRBD1; length: 15; DNA: TGCGCCAGCAGCCAAGCCGGGACAGCCTCCTACGAGCAGTACTTC; CDR3: CASSQAGTASYEQYF
J: TRBJ1-3; V: TRBV9; size: -; D: -; length: 15; DNA: TGTGCCAGCAGCCAAAACCACCCCCCTGGAAACACCATATATTTT; CDR3: CASSQNHPPGNTIYF
J: TRBJ2-4; V: TRBV5-1; size: -; D: -; length: 15; DNA: TGCGCCAGCAGCTCGACCCGGGAGAGGGCCGACATTCAGTACTTC; CDR3: CASSSTRERADIQYF
J: TRBJ1-4; V: TRBV19; size: -; D: -; length: 16; DNA: TGTGCCAGTGGGGCCCGGGATTGGGCAACTAATGAAAAACTGTTTTTT; CDR3: CASGARDWATNEKLFF
J: TRBJ1-6; V: TRBV6-7; size: -; D: -; length: 17; DNA: TGTGCCAGCAGGCCACAGGGAAGTCGTACCTATAATTCACCCCTCCACTTT; CDR3: CASRPQGSRTYNSPLHF
J: TRBJ2-3; V: TRBV7-9; size: -; D: TRBD2; length: 14; DNA: TGTGCCAGCAGCCATAGCGGGGGAACAGATACGCAGTATTTT; CDR3: CASSHSGGTDTQYF
J: TRBJ2-7; V: TRBV11-2; size: -; D: -; length: 15; DNA: TGTGCCAGCAGCTTTGCCGCGGACGTTGTCCTCGAGCAGTACTTC; CDR3: CASSFAADVVLEQYF